Shown below are 6 T cell receptor beta chains from a single sample sequenced in a study of early T cells in non-severe SARS-CoV-2 infection. TCRdb reprocessed the 5' RACE reads via MiXCR and lists one record per CDR3 protein. The data show 85,000 to 100,000 distinct CDR3 sequences, roughly 9.6% seen once. The material sequenced was whole blood. Receptors were obtained from an adult who was a healthcare worker with PCR-confirmed SARS-CoV-2 infection or an uninfected control (not recorded which).

This clonotype came up a few times. This sequence joins TRBV15 and TRBJ1-1; 7 positions agree with TRBD1. V lost 4 bases to trimming and J lost 3 bases; unmatched junction nucleotides: 5. Germline CDR1 reads LNHNV; CDR2 reads YYDKDF (reference sequence). CDR3 length: 14 amino acids. The CDR3 sequence: CATSKDRVDTEAFF. CDR3 nucleotide sequence: TGTGCCACCAGCAAAGACAGGGTAGACACTGAAGCTTTCTTT.

In regard to this clonotype: This may be a read error, as it is one base from a much larger clone. This chain uses TRBV7-2 with TRBJ2-7, with D tentatively TRBD1 or TRBD2 (5 bases each). CDR1 and CDR2 (germline): SGHTA, FQGNSA. The CDR3 totals 14 residues. CDR3 DNA sequence: TGTGTCAGCAGCCCGGGACGGCACTCCTACGAGCAGTACTTC. This sequence encodes CVSSPGRHSYEQYF.

This chain connects TRBV29-1 to TRBJ1-3; the D gene is possibly TRBD1 (6 bases). This CDR3 contains 13 residues. V lost 6 bases and J 4 bases, leaving 13 bases between the germline ends. Germline values: CDR1 SQVTM, CDR2 ANQGSEA. The CDR3 protein is CSVARGPGNTIYF. CDR3 in DNA: TGCAGCGTGGCCCGGGGGCCAGGAAACACCATATATTTT.

This clonotype was counted a few times. The V call is TRBV6-5, the J call TRBJ2-7, with D perhaps TRBD1 (6 bases). Per germline, CDR1 MNHEY and CDR2 SVGAGI. The V and J ends lost 6 bases and 1 base respectively, with 10 bases between them. The CDR3 covers 13 residues. CDR3 nucleotides: TGTGCCAGCAGCCCGGACAGATCCTACGAGCAGTACTTC. This gives the protein CASSPDRSYEQYF.

The chain couples TRBV2 to TRBJ2-5, with TRBD2 identical over 8 bases. Germline trimming cut 5 bases from V and 5 bases from J; bases unmatched to any gene: 7. The CDR3 covers 14 residues. CDR1 and CDR2 from the germline V gene are SNHLY and FYNNEI. CDR3 sequence reads: CASSPGGGSETQYF. The DNA for the CDR3 is TGTGCCAGCAGTCCCGGGGGGGGCAGCGAGACCCAGTACTTC.

The sample holds a few counts of this clonotype. This chain links TRBV20-1 with TRBJ1-2; 10 bases fit TRBD1. The J segment lost 8 bases and the V segment lost 6 bases, leaving 6 bases of the junction unmatched. From germline, CDR1 is DFQATT and CDR2 SNEGSKA (reference sequence). This CDR3 comprises 12 residues. For the CDR3, the DNA is TGCAGTGCGATGGACAGGGGGAACGGCTACACCTTC. Amino acids: CSAMDRGNGYTF.